This T cell receptor beta chain derives from a study of shared clonotypes between healthy human individuals (dated by TCRdb to 2019 to 2021). For the wider study: A couple of women and a few men aged 18 to 49 years were included in the cohort. For each donor, CD4 naive and CD4 memory were each given three plates, CD8 naive was given two plates, and CD8 memory was given one plate. Blood TCR repertoires of five healthy adults were deeply sequenced to estimate repertoire size and the extent of clonotype sharing between individuals. Libraries were prepared and TCR repertoires were sequenced by different laboratories using diverse techniques, in order to increase sequencing depth and limit assay-specific biases. Per donor, leukapheresis produced somewhere between about 0.85 and 10 billion PBMCs. Results and caveats for the whole study, not just this receptor: Sampling was restricted to blood, and TCR repertoires in tissue are likely to differ from TCR repertoires in blood. Incomplete sequencing was indicated by rarefaction of sorted-subset datasets, despite the large sequencing depth. About 5% of naive CD4, 3.5% of naive CD8, about 2.5% of memory CD4, and 0.35% to 0.4% of memory CD8 clonotypes were shared across a few donors. Larger estimated clonotype richness was generally found for naive subsets than for memory subsets. Because the study included only a small number of donors, the genetic and exposure-history diversity represented was limited. Based on pairwise subsampling, the degree of clonotype sharing among donors was expected to be affected by sequencing depth. Clonotypes shared by all four sorted-subset donors showed higher generation probabilities than non-shared clonotypes.

Using the deep immunoSEQ assay, TCR CDR3 regions were amplified from genomic DNA by multiplex PCR. For each cell subset, the extracted genomic DNA was distributed evenly across all wells of several immunoSEQ 96-well plates, and each plate served as one replicate. For sorted subsets, each replicate PCR was loaded with roughly 200 ng genomic DNA, equivalent to 30,000 or so T cell genomes. The purified libraries were quantified using a Qubit 3.0 fluorometer, sized with a Bioanalyzer 2100, and then quantified again using the KAPA Library Quantification kit. Every immunoSEQ 96-well plate was sequenced on a dedicated single-read 150-cycle Illumina NextSeq 550 flow cell. Concerning the study's data processing: Because the immunoSEQ output included only junctional sequences and no quality scores, the filtering could not be the same as the filtering used for full-length reads. Sequences were annotated with PyIR, a Python wrapper for IgBLAST v1.9, and V/J genes and CDR3 were assigned using IMGT germline references. Reads were removed for weak V/J assignments (E-value above 1e-6), missing CDR3, stop codons, out-of-frame junctions, or ambiguous translated residues. V3J clonotypes were defined as sequences sharing the same inferred V gene, J gene, and CDR3 amino acid sequence. Percentage overlap between repertoires was calculated by dividing the number of shared unique clonotypes by the size of the smaller repertoire. Three approaches were used to assess repertoire richness: RTK rarefaction, the Chao1 estimator, and Recon v2.1 estimates of unobserved clonotypes. Generation probabilities for all TCRbeta clonotypes obtained by the gDNA method from several donors were computed using OLGA. As stored in TCRdb, this immuneACCESS dataset retains in-frame rearrangements with V and J assigned. A fraction of the clones does not appear; measured against another copy, unresolved V genes explain less than half of the discrepancy, and the remainder lacks a known reason. The V and J calls and clone size are taken from that table; D and trimming were inferred from the DNA. This sample comprises 1.5 million to 2.5 million clones, 85% to 95% of them detected only once. The ten biggest clones cover around 1% of the sample.

Comment on this clone: The antigen it binds to is not known. Nothing much larger sits one base from this clone, and base qualities are not available.

CD8 naive samples were obtained by positive selection for CCR7 among CD45RO-negative cells, yielding a CD45RA+CCR7+ population from which TemRA cells were excluded. Donors were healthy HIV-negative adults with no recently reported acute infections or vaccinations. Every donor was a Caucasian adult residing in Nashville, Tennessee, USA. Blood was collected by leukapheresis, and PBMCs were isolated by Ficoll-Histopaque density gradient centrifugation and then cryopreserved in liquid nitrogen vapor phase. Analytical flow cytometry was used to check the purity and quantity of every magnetically sorted T cell population. Genomic DNA was isolated from each sorted fraction and quantified by UV absorbance on a Nanodrop 2000c. This TCR was recovered from a man aged 18-30 years in good health. The sequencing input was naive CD8+ T cells sorted from blood. According to the study, the label for this sample's cell subset or site signals: CD45RA+CCR7+.

The CDR3 region has the sequence CASSFPPTGTYNEQFF. The DNA sequence reads TGTGCCAGCAGTTTCCCTCCGACAGGGACCTACAATGAGCAGTTCTTC. Recombination linked TRBV6-5 to TRBJ2-1, and 7 junction bases match TRBD1. Reading the germline V gene gives CDR1 MNHEY and CDR2 SVGAGI. The CDR3 sequence holds 16 residues, the cysteine and phenylalanine included. Of all the DNA, just the CDR3 is kept, 48 bases in frame from base 1. Here V drops 4 bases and J drops 2 bases, and the junction holds 8 bases not matched to any gene.